Sequencing of this TCR beta chain was carried out in a study of Ad26.COV2.S vaccination and SARS-CoV-2 variants. At the level of the study: A COV1001 Ad26.COV2.S trial-arm participant provided the sample.

Study-wide points: Similar non-spike TCR breadth was seen in vaccine and placebo recipients.

Treatment indicated: about 20 received Ad26.COV2.S at low or high dose, single or two shots; about 5 received placebo; per-sample allocation not given. Sampling was done on day 63 after the first vaccine or placebo injection. The shot given was an Ad26 vector that makes Wuhan-strain SARS-CoV-2 spike. CDR3 length: 14 amino acids. Trimming cost V 1 base and J 3 bases, with 10 bases left between them. CDR1 is SGDLS, CDR2 YYNGEE, per germline. In the case of this clone: Antigen: not known.

Data came from immunoSEQ multiplex PCR; TCRdb stores just in-frame clones and leaves some out. The table shows a few hundred thousand clones, with around 92% occurring only once. This receptor was identified in a person between 18 and 65 years old who received the Ad26.COV2.S COVID-19 vaccine or a placebo. The sequencing used peripheral blood, collected in a trial of Ad26.COV2.S vaccine versus placebo. The chain recombines TRBV9 with TRBJ1-1; no clear D. CDR3 sequence: CASSVRRVDTEAFF. CDR3 DNA sequence: TGTGCCAGCAGCGTAAGGAGGGTTGACACTGAAGCTTTCTTT.